This T cell receptor beta chain was observed in a study of patients and donors after allogeneic stem cell transplantation. MiXCR, applied by TCRdb to the RT-PCR reads, yields one record per CDR3 protein. The sample gives 20,000 or so distinct CDR3 sequences, about 30% of which show up once; under 55% is in the top ten. This CDR3 has 13 amino acids. V lost 4 bases and J 0 bases, leaving 6 bases between the germline ends. Germline lookup yields CDR1 SGHTA and CDR2 FQGNSA. The sequence was collected from a human donor who was either an allogeneic HSCT recipient or a stem cell or donor lymphocyte infusion donor (not recorded which). It is not recorded whose cells these are; they may come from a transplant donor. Sequencing was carried out using blood, either unsorted or a sorted T cell fraction (not recorded which). The chain has TRBV7-2 and TRBJ1-1, with D unclear. The CDR3 DNA reads as TGTGCCAGCAGCTGGACTATGAACACTGAAGCTTTCTTT. Translated, it gives CASSWTMNTEAFF.